This TCR beta chain was sequenced for a study of blood T cell repertoires in COVID-19. The CDR3 covers 16 residues. Germline CDR1 reads SGDLS; CDR2 reads YYNGEE. V lost 4 bases and J lost 4, with 20 bases in between. Profiled with immunoSEQ multiplex PCR; TCRdb holds only in-frame clones, not every one. The table records 100,000 to 150,000 clones, roughly 89% of them present only once. Sequencing input: peripheral blood. This sequence was found in a man aged 55 to 70 with COVID-19, enrolled during active disease. This chain joins TRBV9 and TRBJ1-2; D is ambiguous. For the CDR3, the DNA is TGTGCCAGCAGCCGACCTACCAGGCAGGATGCCTATGGCTACACCTTC. Protein product: CASSRPTRQDAYGYTF.